Listed here are 25 T cell receptor beta chains from one sample, sequenced in a study of blood T cell repertoires in COVID-19. The protocol was immunoSEQ multiplex PCR, while the TCRdb copy is restricted to in-frame clones and leaves out a portion. The table records 200,000 to 250,000 clones, roughly 87% of them present only once. Sequencing input: PBMCs or T cells enriched from blood (not recorded which). The origin of the receptors is a young man who had recovered from COVID-19.

This clone was counted between two and nine times. The V gene is TRBV5-1, the J gene TRBJ2-2; the match to TRBD1 covers 9 bases. The CDR3 is 18 residues long. V dropped 3 bases and J dropped 0; count of bases not matched to a gene: 9. Looked up from germline, CDR1 is SGHRS and CDR2 is YFSETQ. The CDR3 bases are TGCGCCAGCAGCTCCGGGACAGGGCTCTCCACGAACACCGGGGAGCTGTTTTTT. This sequence encodes CASSSGTGLSTNTGELFF.

This clone was counted a single time. V is TRBV9 and J is TRBJ2-7; TRBD2 is a possible D gene (5 bases). The CDR3 totals 14 residues. Germline CDR1 SGDLS, CDR2 YYNGEE. V lost 3 bases to trimming and J lost 6 bases, with 16 bases between them. This CDR3 is CASSGTLPAGEQYF. The CDR3, as DNA: TGTGCCAGCAGCGGAACCCTACCGGCGGGCGAGCAGTACTTC.

This sequence joins TRBV4-2 and TRBJ2-7; 8 bases fit TRBD2. The ends lost 3 bases at V and 1 base at J; junction bases unmatched: 8. Germline assignment: CDR1 LGHNA and CDR2 YNFKEQ. The CDR3 sequence is 16 residues long. The CDR3, as DNA: TGTGCCAGCAGCCACGGTGAGGCGGGAGGTTCCTACGAGCAGTACTTC. Protein: CASSHGEAGGSYEQYF.

This rearrangement joins TRBV10-2 to TRBJ2-1; 13 positions agree with TRBD2. The germline gives CDR1 WSHSY, CDR2 SAAADI. J gave up 8 bases and V 10 bases, and 11 bases lay outside the gene matches. This CDR3 comprises 15 residues. CDR3 loop: CAINEGLAGEDEQFF. The DNA for the CDR3 is TGCGCCATCAACGAAGGACTAGCGGGAGAGGATGAGCAGTTCTTC.

The J gene is TRBJ1-2, the V gene TRBV6-5; TRBD1 matches at 7 bases. V trimming: 9 bases; J trimming: 6 bases; junction bases outside the gene matches: 13. The CDR3 length is 14 residues. The germline CDR1 and CDR2 sequences are MNHEY and SVGAGI. CDR3 protein: CASNKRGRENGYTF. DNA of the CDR3: TGTGCCAGTAACAAAAGGGGGCGCGAAAATGGCTACACCTTC.

V is TRBV7-2 and J is TRBJ2-1; 13 bases agree with TRBD2. Germline assignment: CDR1 SGHTA and CDR2 FQGNSA. The CDR3 consists of 16 residues. Unmatched junction bases numbered 12, after V lost 3 bases and J lost 13 bases. In DNA form, the CDR3 reads TGTGCCAGCAGCTTGCGACGTGGGACTAGCGGGGACAAACAGTTCTTC. Its protein product is CASSLRRGTSGDKQFF. The variable domain in full, with the rest retrieved from reference TRBV7-2 and TRBJ2-1, is GAGVSQSPSNKVTEKGKDVELRCDPISGHTALYWYRQSLGQGLEFLIYFQGNSAPDKSGLPSDRFSAERTGGSVSTLTIQRTQQEDSAVYLCASSLRRGTSGDKQFFGPGTRLTVL.

The chain has TRBV4-1 and TRBJ2-7, with 7 bases lining up with TRBD1. This CDR3 has 14 amino acids. Per germline, CDR1 MGHRA and CDR2 YSYEKL. V dropped 6 bases and J dropped 2; count of bases not matched to a gene: 7. The DNA of the CDR3 is TGCGCCAGCAGTAAACCCGGGACAGCCTACGAGCAGTACTTC. This codes for CASSKPGTAYEQYF.

The chain employs TRBV5-4 and TRBJ2-7, with TRBD2 matching over 10 bases. Looked up from germline, CDR1 is SGHNT and CDR2 is YYREEE (reference sequence). This CDR3 spans 16 amino acids. V was pared by 4 bases and J by 5 bases, with 12 bases of the junction left unmatched. CDR3: CASSLGGAGGLHEQYF. CDR3 coding DNA: TGTGCCAGCAGCCTGGGGGGAGCGGGAGGGCTCCACGAGCAGTACTTC.

V usage is TRBV19 and J usage is TRBJ1-5; 7 bases match TRBD1. V trimming: 7 bases; J trimming: 2 bases; junction bases outside the gene matches: 11. The germline V gene has CDR1 LNHDA and CDR2 SQIVND (reference sequence). The CDR3 loop spans 16 amino acids. The DNA for the CDR3 is TGTGCCAGTACCACAGAGACAGGGAAAGGCAATCAGCCCCAGCATTTT. Its protein product is CASTTETGKGNQPQHF.

About this clone itself: A junction boundary mismatches the germline segment, possibly from a read error. The V and J genes are TRBV6-5 and TRBJ2-7; 9 nucleotides agree with TRBD1. CDR1 and CDR2 (germline): MNHEY, SVGAGI. The CDR3 is 15 amino acids. The CDR3 sequence: CASSYAGTGTPLLDF. In nucleotides, the CDR3 is TGTGCCAGCAGTTACGCCGGGACAGGGACTCCTCTTTTAGACTTC.

The genes are TRBV7-2 and TRBJ1-1; 7 bases align to TRBD1. Germline CDR1 reads SGHTA; CDR2 reads FQGNSA. V dropped 6 bases and J dropped 5; count of bases not matched to a gene: 9. The CDR3 is made up of 14 amino acids. CDR3 amino acids: CASSNRGMGTEAFF. CDR3 coding DNA: TGTGCCAGCAGTAACAGGGGAATGGGTACTGAAGCTTTCTTT.

V gene TRBV6-5 combines with J gene TRBJ1-2; possible D gene TRBD1, 5 bases. The V gene lost 4 bases and the J gene lost 4 bases, with 10 bases spanning the gap. The CDR3 length is 13 residues. The germline V gene has CDR1 MNHEY and CDR2 SVGAGI. CDR3 sequence: CASSFDRRYGYTF. The CDR3 DNA reads as TGTGCCAGCAGTTTCGACAGACGCTATGGCTACACCTTC.

This chain links TRBV5-1 with TRBJ2-3; TRBD2 aligns across 12 bases. J gave up 7 bases and V 4 bases, and 13 bases lay outside the gene matches. There are 17 residues in the CDR3. CDR1 SGHRS and CDR2 YFSETQ come from the germline V gene. The CDR3 region is CASSPPGLAGPRNTQYF. The DNA of the CDR3 is TGCGCCAGCAGCCCACCGGGACTAGCGGGTCCCCGCAATACGCAGTATTTT.

This chain joins TRBV13 and TRBJ1-6, with a weak D call TRBD1 (5 bases). Germline lookup yields CDR1 PRHDT and CDR2 FYEKMQ (reference sequence). The CDR3 spans 17 residues. Between the trimmed V and J ends, which lost 5 bases and 0 bases, there was a span of 14 bases. The CDR3 spells CASSPRAGDSYNSPLHF. CDR3 nucleotide sequence: TGTGCCAGCAGCCCCCGGGCGGGGGACTCCTATAATTCACCCCTCCACTTT.

The J gene is TRBJ2-3, the V gene TRBV9; D not resolved. Trimming removed 0 bases at V and 6 bases at J, with 11 bases between. Germline V gene sequence: CDR1 SGDLS, CDR2 YYNGEE. The CDR3 runs to 14 residues. The CDR3 DNA is TGTGCCAGCAGCGTAGCACCCCTTGAGGATACGCAGTATTTT. As protein: CASSVAPLEDTQYF.

The chain joins TRBV6-5 to TRBJ2-1, with 10 bases matching TRBD1. This CDR3 region has 16 residues. Germline assignment: CDR1 MNHEY and CDR2 SVGAGI. The V gene end was trimmed by 2 bases and the J gene end by 5 bases; junction bases not matched to a gene: 6. The DNA for the CDR3 is TGTGCCAGCAGTTACGGGGGACAGGGGAGTAACAATGAGCAGTTCTTC. Its protein is CASSYGGQGSNNEQFF.

The rearrangement links TRBV5-1 to TRBJ1-2, with unresolved D. The CDR3 loop spans 11 amino acids. V lost 0 bases and J 6 bases, leaving 3 bases between the germline ends. Germline assignment: CDR1 SGHRS and CDR2 YFSETQ. The CDR3 bases are TGCGCCAGCAGCTTGGCGGATGGCTACACCTTC. Protein: CASSLADGYTF.

The chain links TRBV12-3 or TRBV12-4 to TRBJ2-2; 7 bases line up with TRBD2. V dropped 8 bases and J dropped 3; count of bases not matched to a gene: 0. This CDR3 has 12 amino acids. CDR3 region: CASGGDTGELFF. In nucleotides, the CDR3 is TGTGCCAGCGGGGGGGACACCGGGGAGCTGTTTTTT.

This clone was observed a single time. The V gene is TRBV10-3, the J gene TRBJ1-4, with D unclear. V lost 3 bases, J lost 5 bases, and 7 bases lay in between. Germline V gives CDR1 ENHRY, CDR2 SYGVKD. CDR3 length: 13 amino acids. The CDR3 reads CAISETENEKLFF. CDR3 nucleotide sequence: TGTGCCATCAGTGAAACAGAAAATGAAAAACTGTTTTTT.

This rearrangement joins TRBV24-1 to TRBJ2-1; 10 bases match TRBD1. With V trimmed by 4 bases and J by 6 bases, 8 bases remained unmatched. The CDR3 totals 16 residues. Per germline, CDR1 KGHDR and CDR2 SFDVKD. This CDR3 reads CATSDLGQGGTNEQFF. The DNA of the CDR3 is TGTGCCACCAGTGACCTCGGACAGGGGGGGACCAATGAGCAGTTCTTC.

Points on this clone: One end of the junction fails to match germline, which may point to a read error. The V call is TRBV10-3, the J call TRBJ1-2; TRBD1 agrees at 9 bases. The CDR3 loop spans 14 amino acids. CDR1 and CDR2 (germline): ENHRY, SYGVKD. CDR3 DNA sequence: TGTGCCATCAGTGAGCTCCCGGGACAGGGTGCCCTATTCTTC. Translation gives CAISELPGQGALFF.

The rearrangement links TRBV6-6 to TRBJ1-5, with 7 bases aligning to TRBD1. There are 14 residues in the CDR3. Germline loops: CDR1 MNHNY, CDR2 SVGAGI (reference sequence). V was pared by 10 bases and J by 5 bases, with 11 bases of the junction left unmatched. The CDR3 DNA reads as TGTGCCACAAGTAAGGGGGACAGCGATCAGCCCCAGCATTTT. Amino acids: CATSKGDSDQPQHF.

The V and J genes are TRBV12-3 or TRBV12-4 and TRBJ2-3; 7 nucleotides align to TRBD1. Trimming removed 7 bases from V and 6 bases from J; junction bases left unmatched: 4. CDR3 length equals 12 residues. The CDR3 region is CASTDRADTQYF. The CDR3 DNA reads as TGTGCCAGCACCGACAGGGCGGATACGCAGTATTTT.

V gene TRBV5-1 combines with J gene TRBJ1-1; unclear D gene. This CDR3 is built from 13 residues. V dropped 3 bases and J dropped 0 bases, with 6 bases sitting between them. Germline V gene sequence: CDR1 SGHRS, CDR2 YFSETQ. The CDR3 is CASSSQMNTEAFF. DNA of the CDR3: TGCGCCAGCAGCTCACAGATGAACACTGAAGCTTTCTTT.

The gene calls are TRBV5-6 and TRBJ1-1, with 7 bases fitting TRBD1. The CDR3 contains 15 residues. Trimming took 0 bases from V and 5 from J; bases not matched to a gene: 7. The germline gives CDR1 SGHDT, CDR2 YYEEEE. The CDR3 nucleotides read TGTGCCAGCAGCTTGGCGACAGGGAGTTGGACTGAAGCTTTCTTT. The encoded protein is CASSLATGSWTEAFF.